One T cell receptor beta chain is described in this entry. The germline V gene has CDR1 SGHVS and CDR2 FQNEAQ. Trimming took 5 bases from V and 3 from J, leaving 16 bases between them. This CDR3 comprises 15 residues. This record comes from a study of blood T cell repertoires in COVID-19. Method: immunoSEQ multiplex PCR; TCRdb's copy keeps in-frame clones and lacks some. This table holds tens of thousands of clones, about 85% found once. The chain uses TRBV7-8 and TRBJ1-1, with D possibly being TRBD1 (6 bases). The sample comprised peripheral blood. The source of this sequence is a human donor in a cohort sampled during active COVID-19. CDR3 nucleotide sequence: TGTGCCAGCAGCCCACACAGGGTTCTATACACTGAAGCTTTCTTT. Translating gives CASSPHRVLYTEAFF.